This T cell receptor beta chain was obtained from a study of beta chain features in type 1 diabetes. The sample holds a few counts of this clone. Its specificity is unknown. There are 14 residues in the CDR3. CDR1 is LNHDA, CDR2 SQIVND, per germline (reference sequence). The ends lost 7 bases at V and 2 bases at J; junction bases unmatched: 7. cDNA synthesis used the whole RNA isolate, giving expressed TCRB sequences. Libraries were prepared by immunoSEQ multiplex PCR; TCRdb keeps only in-frame clonotypes and omits some of them. The data show 250,000 to 350,000 clones, approximately 14% seen once. Researchers reported sorting CD4+ naive, central memory, regulatory and stem cell-like memory cells via CD45RO/CCR7/CD25/CD127/CD95/CD27. Purity (above 95%) was reached by all sorted populations. General study findings and limits: Among type 1 diabetes patients, VDJ junctions had fewer insertions and more deletions. In the patient group, naive, central memory and Treg TCRB repertoires seemed more alike than in the healthy donor group.

The sequencing sample was made of central memory CD4+ T cells from blood. The chain recombines TRBV19 with TRBJ1-2, with TRBD1 identical over 7 bases. The sequence was collected from a man younger than 45 in good health. In nucleotides, the CDR3 is TGTGCCAGTACCCCGGACAGGTCAAACTATGGCTACACCTTC. Translated: CASTPDRSNYGYTF.